The 22 T cell receptor beta chains in this list originate from one sample, sequenced in a study of cytomegalovirus exposure and HLA in healthy donors. The PCR employed 60 Vbeta primers together with 13 Jbeta primers. Clones were sequenced by immunoSEQ multiplex PCR, and TCRdb holds only the in-frame ones, with some missing. The sample contains approximately 120,000 clones, just under 75% of which appear only once. Sequenced input: PBMCs. All receptors come from a man between 60 and 70 years old in good health and CMV-seropositive.

V gene TRBV2 combines with J gene TRBJ1-5; D is undetermined. V lost 5 bases, J lost 5 bases, and 16 bases lay in between. This CDR3 is built from 15 residues. The V gene's germline CDR1 is SNHLY and CDR2 FYNNEI. The CDR3 bases are TGTGCCAGCAGTTCCTCAGGTAGGGAGGATCAGCCCCAGCATTTT. Its translation: CASSSSGREDQPQHF.

The V gene is TRBV30, the J gene TRBJ2-3, with 8 bases matching TRBD2. CDR3 length: 15 residues. Germline CDR1 GTSNPN, CDR2 SVGIG (reference sequence). V was clipped by 2 bases and J by 2 bases; unmatched bases: 6. CDR3 residues: CAWSLEAGDTDTQYF. In DNA, the CDR3 is TGTGCCTGGAGTCTAGAAGCGGGGGACACAGATACGCAGTATTTT.

This clone showed up many times. V and J are TRBV5-8 and TRBJ1-3, with 7 nucleotides matching TRBD1. The CDR3 extends over 14 amino acids. The germline CDR1 and CDR2 sequences are SGHTS and YDEGEE. With V trimmed by 6 bases and J by 2 bases, 5 bases remained unmatched. CDR3 loop: CASTLTGTGNTIYF. For the CDR3, the DNA is TGTGCCAGCACCCTGACAGGGACTGGAAACACCATATATTTT.

The sample holds one count of this clone. V is TRBV27 and J is TRBJ1-1; 8 bases are a match to TRBD1. Per the germline V gene, CDR1 is MNHEY and CDR2 is SMNVEV (reference sequence). Trimming cost V 6 bases and J 1 base; bases outside gene matches: 4. The CDR3 extends over 14 amino acids. The CDR3 DNA is TGTGCCAGCAGACGACAGGGGACGAACACTGAAGCTTTCTTT. Translated, it gives CASRRQGTNTEAFF.

The chain recombines TRBV7-9 with TRBJ1-3; no definite D call. Deletions cut 4 bases from V and 0 bases from J, with 4 bases between. Germline CDR1 reads SEHNR; CDR2 reads FQNEAQ (reference sequence). CDR3 length equals 13 residues. The CDR3 DNA reads TGTGCCAGCAGCTACAACTCTGGAAACACCATATATTTT. Translation: CASSYNSGNTIYF.

This chain uses TRBV14 with TRBJ2-5; tentatively, D is TRBD1 (7 bases). Trimming left V 3 bases short and J 3 bases short, with 17 bases between. CDR1 is SGHDN and CDR2 is FVKESK in the germline V gene. There are 16 residues in the CDR3. The CDR3 sequence: CASSQEGQRWEETQYF. CDR3 bases: TGTGCCAGCAGCCAGGAGGGACAGCGGTGGGAAGAGACCCAGTACTTC. Supplemented by reference TRBV14 and TRBJ2-5, the full variable domain reads EAGVTQFPSHSVIEKGQTVTLRCDPISGHDNLYWYRRVMGKEIKFLLHFVKESKQDESGMPNNRFLAERTGGTYSTLKVQPAELEDSGVYFCASSQEGQRWEETQYFGPGTRLLVL.

This clone was recorded only once. The gene calls are TRBV27 and TRBJ2-3, with D tentatively TRBD2 (6 bases). The CDR3 is 16 amino acids. Trimming cost V 5 bases and J 4 bases, with 19 bases left between them. Germline CDR1 is MNHEY and CDR2 is SMNVEV (reference sequence). CDR3 nucleotides: TGTGCCAGCAGTCTAATACTAGCTGTCGGGGCAGATACGCAGTATTTT. Translated, it gives CASSLILAVGADTQYF.

This clone was found once. The chain is built from TRBV10-3 and TRBJ1-6, with unresolved D. Trimming left V 0 bases short and J 4 bases short, with 13 bases between. Germline assignment: CDR1 ENHRY and CDR2 SYGVKD. CDR3 size: 17 residues. The CDR3 coding sequence is TGTGCCATCAGTGAGTCGGGCGCTACCTCTTATAATTCACCCCTCCACTTT. This encodes CAISESGATSYNSPLHF.

This clone was seen once. The J gene is TRBJ2-3, the V gene TRBV10-1; D perhaps matches TRBD1 (6 bases). The CDR3 has 15 amino acids. With 0 bases removed from V and 2 bases from J, the gap between germline ends came to 9 bases. The V gene's germline CDR1 is WNHNN and CDR2 SYGVQD (reference sequence). The CDR3 spells CASSESQGPTDTQYF. The DNA for the CDR3 is TGCGCCAGCAGTGAGTCGCAGGGGCCCACAGATACGCAGTATTTT.

V usage is TRBV11-3 and J usage is TRBJ1-6; D not certain. The germline V gene has CDR1 SGHNT and CDR2 YENEEA. This CDR3 is built from 13 residues. The V gene lost 0 bases and the J gene lost 9 bases, with 6 bases spanning the gap. The CDR3 nucleotides read TGTGCCAGCAGCTTAGACAGCGGTTCACCCCTCCACTTT. Its protein is CASSLDSGSPLHF.

The chain employs TRBV5-5 and TRBJ1-6; TRBD1 matches 7 bases. Germline V gives CDR1 SGHKS, CDR2 YYEKEE (reference sequence). The CDR3 loop spans 13 amino acids. The trim removed 4 bases at V and 7 bases at J, leaving 2 bases unmatched. CDR3 coding DNA: TGTGCCAGCAGCAGGGGACAGAATTCACCCCTCCACTTT. It specifies CASSRGQNSPLHF.

The chain carries TRBV27 and TRBJ1-4; D perhaps matches TRBD1 (6 bases). Germline-derived CDR1 and CDR2 are MNHEY and SMNVEV (reference sequence). This CDR3 spans 13 amino acids. Trimming pared 6 bases from V and 8 bases from J, leaving 13 bases between. In DNA, the CDR3 is TGTGCCAGCAGAGATCAGGGGCGGGAAAAACTGTTTTTT. It translates to CASRDQGREKLFF.

The CDR3 here is CASRTNRMTAGHTIYF. DNA for the CDR3: TGTGCCAGCAGGACGAACCGAATGACAGCGGGACACACCATATATTTT. This rearrangement joins TRBV28 to TRBJ1-3; tentative D call: TRBD1 (5 bases). V was cut by 6 bases and J by 8 bases, with 23 bases left in between. Germline-derived CDR1 and CDR2 are MDHEN and SYDVKM. CDR3 length equals 16 residues. Combining the CDR3 with reference TRBV28 and TRBJ1-3 gives the whole variable domain DVKVTQSSRYLVKRTGEKVFLECVQDMDHENMFWYRQDPGLGLRLIYFSYDVKMKEKGDIPEGYSVSREKKERFSLILESASTNQTSMYLCASRTNRMTAGHTIYFGEGSWLTVV.

The chain is built from TRBV28 and TRBJ1-5; D is possibly TRBD1 (5 bases). Between the trimmed V and J ends, which lost 7 bases and 7 bases, there was a span of 26 bases. CDR3 length: 17 amino acids. The germline V gene encodes CDR1 MDHEN and CDR2 SYDVKM. The CDR3 protein is CASTHTRQHLVRQPQHF. The CDR3 nucleotides read TGTGCCAGCACACACACCCGACAGCATCTGGTCCGACAGCCCCAGCATTTT. The entire variable domain, with the rest obtained from reference TRBV28 and TRBJ1-5, is as follows: DVKVTQSSRYLVKRTGEKVFLECVQDMDHENMFWYRQDPGLGLRLIYFSYDVKMKEKGDIPEGYSVSREKKERFSLILESASTNQTSMYLCASTHTRQHLVRQPQHFGDGTRLSIL.

CDR3 loop: CASRGRGRTAEKLFF. CDR3 bases: TGTGCCAGCAGGGGCAGGGGAAGGACGGCTGAAAAACTGTTTTTT. This chain joins TRBV6-5 and TRBJ1-4, with D possibly TRBD1 on 6 matching bases. Germline CDR1 reads MNHEY; CDR2 reads SVGAGI. CDR3 length: 15 residues. V gave up 6 bases and J gave up 7 bases, with 18 bases separating them.

The V gene is TRBV28, the J gene TRBJ1-4; TRBD1 is a possible D gene (5 bases). Trimming stripped 5 bases from V and 1 base from J, with 11 bases between. The length of the CDR3 is 15 residues. Looked up from germline, CDR1 is MDHEN and CDR2 is SYDVKM. CDR3 sequence (DNA): TGTGCCAGCAGTCTCCCCCAGGGAACTAATGAAAAACTGTTTTTT. Protein sequence: CASSLPQGTNEKLFF.

The rearrangement joins TRBV6-5 to TRBJ1-1; 10 positions match TRBD1. The CDR3 spans 14 residues. V lost 5 bases and J lost 6; bases outside the gene matches: 6. The germline V gene has CDR1 MNHEY and CDR2 SVGAGI. The DNA of the CDR3 is TGTGCCAGCAGTCCAGGGACAGGGGCGGCTGAAGCTTTCTTT. It encodes CASSPGTGAAEAFF.

This clone has only a few counts. Within the sample, other DNA sequences also encode this same CDR3. This chain links TRBV6-1 with TRBJ2-5; 10 bases fit TRBD2. Germline lookup yields CDR1 MNHNS and CDR2 SASEGT. The trim removed 6 bases at V and 4 bases at J, leaving 8 bases unmatched. This CDR3 comprises 15 residues. CDR3 in DNA: TGTGCCAGCAGGCTGATAGCGGGGGGAGGAGAGACCCAGTACTTC. Translated, it gives CASRLIAGGGETQYF.

The chain recombines TRBV2 with TRBJ2-5; a possible D gene is TRBD1 (6 bases). Germline CDR1 is SNHLY and CDR2 is FYNNEI. The CDR3 length is 14 residues. V shed 6 bases and J shed 5 bases, with 16 bases lying between them. CDR3 sequence (DNA): TGTGCCAGCAGCCAAATGACAGGTTCGGAGACCCAGTACTTC. Its protein product is CASSQMTGSETQYF. Supplemented by reference TRBV2 and TRBJ2-5, the full variable domain reads EPEVTQTPSHQVTQMGQEVILRCVPISNHLYFYWYRQILGQKVEFLVSFYNNEISEKSEIFDDQFSVERPDGSNFTLKIRSTKLEDSAMYFCASSQMTGSETQYFGPGTRLLVL.

The chain has TRBV7-9 and TRBJ1-2; possibly TRBD1 for D (6 bases). This CDR3 comprises 13 residues. The V end was cut by 8 bases, the J end by 7 bases, with 17 bases between. CDR1 is SEHNR and CDR2 is FQNEAQ in the germline V gene (reference sequence). CDR3 residues: CASGTPLGAGYTF. The CDR3 nucleotides read TGTGCCAGCGGGACCCCATTGGGGGCTGGCTACACCTTC.

This clone has a handful of counts. The chain couples TRBV6-1 to TRBJ2-7; TRBD2 might be the D (5 bases). Germline values: CDR1 MNHNS, CDR2 SASEGT. This CDR3 has 16 residues. V was trimmed by 0 bases and J by 0 bases, leaving 12 bases between them. CDR3 DNA: TGTGCCAGCAGTGAAGCCGGACTCACGAGCTCCTACGAGCAGTACTTC. Translating it yields CASSEAGLTSSYEQYF.

This clone was recorded once. The chain has TRBV5-4 and TRBJ2-4; 7 nucleotides agree with TRBD2. Germline V CDR1 and CDR2: SGHNT, YYREEE (reference sequence). The J segment lost 3 bases and the V segment lost 3 bases, leaving 12 bases of the junction unmatched. This CDR3 comprises 17 residues. The CDR3 region has the DNA TGTGCCAGCAGCTGGGGGGGACGACTCGGGGGCAAAAACATTCAGTACTTC. The encoded protein is CASSWGGRLGGKNIQYF.